The T cell receptor beta chain under discussion was sequenced for a study of blood T cell repertoires in COVID-19. Per the authors' pipeline: Estimation of nucleated cell counts relied on the amplification of reference gene primers. Here immunoSEQ multiplex PCR was the method, and the copy in TCRdb shows in-frame clones only, minus some. The DNA gave D and trimming, while V, J and clone size come from that table. This sample carries 200,000 or so clones, around 83% of them seen once, and the ten largest clones take approximately 6.5%. V dropped 6 bases and J dropped 6 bases, with 17 bases sitting between them. The CDR3 is made up of 15 amino acids. Germline CDR1 MNHEY, CDR2 SVGAGI.

V gene TRBV6-5 combines with J gene TRBJ2-2, with D possibly TRBD1 on 5 matching bases. This receptor was identified in a woman between 35 and 50 years old with acute or convalescent COVID-19. Sample: peripheral blood. The CDR3, as DNA: TGTGCCAGCAGAACCGCCAACGACAGTCCCGGGGAGCTGTTTTTT. This sequence encodes CASRTANDSPGELFF.